This TCR beta chain was identified during a study of T cells after yellow fever vaccination. Across the study: It was SMART-Seq v4 Ultra Low Input that prepared the fractions with low cell numbers. General observations from the study: Primary-vaccination clones mostly resurfaced post-booster (96% CD4, about 87% CD8). A small proportion of clonotypes was detected in both the CD4 and CD8 compartments.

In the case of this clonotype: The target antigen is unknown. At one end, the junction sequence differs from germline, possibly due to a read error.

UMIs were added to TCR cDNA along with a universal primer site when it was made by 5'RACE template switching. Each CDR3 protein is one row after TCRdb ran MiXCR on the 5' RACE reads. The sample records about 320,000 distinct CDR3 sequences, approximately 7% being singletons. The CDR3 has 12 residues. Germline V gene sequence: CDR1 SQVTM, CDR2 ANQGSEA. The specimen comprised PBMCs, sampled about 49 days after the first yellow fever vaccination. The chain combines TRBV29-1 with TRBJ2-5, with D tentatively TRBD2 (6 bases). The sequence was collected from a man aged 18 to 29 who received the YFV17D yellow fever vaccine. This CDR3 reads CIVGRGQETQYF. As DNA, the CDR3 is TGCATCGTTGGGCGGGGCCAAGAGACCCAGTACTTC. The entire variable domain, with the rest obtained from reference TRBV29-1 and TRBJ2-5, is as follows: SAVISQKPSRDICQRGTSLTIQCQVDSQVTMMFWYRQQPGQSLTLIATANQGSEATYESGFVIDKFPISRPNLTFSTLTVSNMSPEDSSIYLCIVGRGQETQYFGPGTRLLVL.